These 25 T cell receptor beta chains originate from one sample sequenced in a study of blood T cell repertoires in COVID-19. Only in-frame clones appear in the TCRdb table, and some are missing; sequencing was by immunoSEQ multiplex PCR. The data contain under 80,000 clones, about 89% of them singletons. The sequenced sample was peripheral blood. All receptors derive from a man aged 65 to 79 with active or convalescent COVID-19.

The CDR3 DNA sequence: TGCAGCGTTGAACGACTAGCGGGTACTAATGAGCAGTTCTTC. Residues: CSVERLAGTNEQFF. The rearrangement links TRBV29-1 to TRBJ2-1; 10 bases are a match to TRBD2. Unmatched junction bases numbered 5, after V lost 2 bases and J lost 7 bases. The V gene's germline CDR1 is SQVTM and CDR2 ANQGSEA. The CDR3 sequence is 14 residues long.

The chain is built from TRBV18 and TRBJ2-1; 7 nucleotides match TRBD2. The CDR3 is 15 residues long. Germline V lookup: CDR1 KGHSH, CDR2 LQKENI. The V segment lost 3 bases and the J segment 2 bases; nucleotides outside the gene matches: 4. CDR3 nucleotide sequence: TGTGCCAGCTCACCCCCGGGGAGGGCCTACAATGAGCAGTTCTTC. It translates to CASSPPGRAYNEQFF. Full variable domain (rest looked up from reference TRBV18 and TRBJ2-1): NAGVMQNPRHLVRRRGQEARLRCSPMKGHSHVYWYRQLPEEGLKFMVYLQKENIIDESGMPKERFSAEFPKEGPSILRIQQVVRGDSAAYFCASSPPGRAYNEQFFGPGTRLTVL.

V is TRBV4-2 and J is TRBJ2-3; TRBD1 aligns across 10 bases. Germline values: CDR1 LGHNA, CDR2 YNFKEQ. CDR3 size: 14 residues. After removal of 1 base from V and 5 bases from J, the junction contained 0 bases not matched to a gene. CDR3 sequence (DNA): TGTGCCAGCAGCCAAGGGGACAGGGGAGATACGCAGTATTTT. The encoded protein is CASSQGDRGDTQYF.

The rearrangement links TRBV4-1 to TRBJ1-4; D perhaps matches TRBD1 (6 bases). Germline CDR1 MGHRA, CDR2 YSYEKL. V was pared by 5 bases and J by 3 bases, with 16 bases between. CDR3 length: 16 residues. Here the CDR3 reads CASSFTFRGPNEKLFF. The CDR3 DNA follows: TGCGCCAGCAGCTTTACATTCAGGGGCCCTAATGAAAAACTGTTTTTT.

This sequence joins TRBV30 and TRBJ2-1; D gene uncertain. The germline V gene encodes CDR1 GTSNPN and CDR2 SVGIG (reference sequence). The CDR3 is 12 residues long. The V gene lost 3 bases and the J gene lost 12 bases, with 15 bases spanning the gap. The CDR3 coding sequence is TGTGCCTGGAGCAACTCTTTTTCGGGGCAGTTCTTC. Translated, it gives CAWSNSFSGQFF.

The CDR3 loop reads CASSERTGGYEQYF. The DNA for the CDR3 is TGTGCCAGCAGTGAAAGGACAGGGGGTTACGAGCAGTACTTC. The genes are TRBV6-1 and TRBJ2-7, with 10 nucleotides matching TRBD1. The CDR3 consists of 14 residues. V lost 2 bases and J lost 4; bases outside the gene matches: 2. The V gene's germline CDR1 is MNHNS and CDR2 SASEGT.

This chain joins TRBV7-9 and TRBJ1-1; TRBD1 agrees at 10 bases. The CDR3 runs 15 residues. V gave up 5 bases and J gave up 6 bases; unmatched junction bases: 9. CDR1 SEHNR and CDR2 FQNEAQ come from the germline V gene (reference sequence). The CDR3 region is CASSQDRGTTPEAFF. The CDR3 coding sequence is TGTGCCAGCAGCCAGGACAGGGGGACGACTCCTGAAGCTTTCTTT. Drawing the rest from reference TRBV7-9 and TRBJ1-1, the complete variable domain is DTGVSQNPRHKITKRGQNVTFRCDPISEHNRLYWYRQTLGQGPEFLTYFQNEAQLEKSRLLSDRFSAERPKGSFSTLEIQRTEQGDSAMYLCASSQDRGTTPEAFFGQGTRLTVV.

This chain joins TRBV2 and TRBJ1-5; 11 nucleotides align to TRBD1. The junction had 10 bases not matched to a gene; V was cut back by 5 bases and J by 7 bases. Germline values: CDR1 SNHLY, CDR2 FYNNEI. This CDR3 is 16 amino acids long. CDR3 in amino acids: CASSYWTGGARQPQHF. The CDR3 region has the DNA TGTGCCAGCAGTTATTGGACAGGGGGCGCGAGGCAGCCCCAGCATTTT.

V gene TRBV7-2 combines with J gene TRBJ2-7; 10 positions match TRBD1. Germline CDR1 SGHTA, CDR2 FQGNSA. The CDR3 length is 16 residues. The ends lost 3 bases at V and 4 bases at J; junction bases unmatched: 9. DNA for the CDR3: TGTGCCAGCAGCTTGCTTACATCGGGACAGGGGTACGAGCAGTACTTC. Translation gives CASSLLTSGQGYEQYF.

Written as DNA, the CDR3 is TGTGCCTGGAGTGTTAGCGGGAGTACCGAGCAGTACTTC. It is translated as CAWSVSGSTEQYF. V gene TRBV30 combines with J gene TRBJ2-7, with TRBD2 matching 9 bases. With V trimmed by 0 bases and J by 6 bases, 3 bases remained unmatched. The CDR3 totals 13 residues. Germline V gene lookup returns CDR1 GTSNPN and CDR2 SVGIG (reference sequence).

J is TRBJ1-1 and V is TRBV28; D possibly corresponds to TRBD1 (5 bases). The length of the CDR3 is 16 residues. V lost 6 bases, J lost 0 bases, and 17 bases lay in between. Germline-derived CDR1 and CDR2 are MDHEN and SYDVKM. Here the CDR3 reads CASRGQWGGMNTEAFF. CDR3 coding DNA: TGTGCCAGCAGGGGTCAGTGGGGGGGAATGAACACTGAAGCTTTCTTT.

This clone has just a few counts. The CDR3 sequence: CASSTLDRHSNQPQHF. The CDR3, as DNA: TGTGCCAGCAGTACCCTGGACAGGCATAGCAATCAGCCCCAGCATTTT. V is TRBV6-2 or TRBV6-3 and J is TRBJ1-5; TRBD1 agrees at 7 bases. The germline V gene has CDR1 MNHEY and CDR2 SVGEGT. V lost 5 bases, J lost 0 bases, and 7 bases stayed unmatched. The CDR3 is 16 residues long.

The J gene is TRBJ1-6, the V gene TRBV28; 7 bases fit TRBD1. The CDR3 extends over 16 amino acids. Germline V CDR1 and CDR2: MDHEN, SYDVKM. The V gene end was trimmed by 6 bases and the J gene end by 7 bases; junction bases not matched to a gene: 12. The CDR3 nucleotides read TGTGCCAGCAGCGACTACGAGGGGGCCGCAAATTCACCCCTCCACTTT. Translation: CASSDYEGAANSPLHF.

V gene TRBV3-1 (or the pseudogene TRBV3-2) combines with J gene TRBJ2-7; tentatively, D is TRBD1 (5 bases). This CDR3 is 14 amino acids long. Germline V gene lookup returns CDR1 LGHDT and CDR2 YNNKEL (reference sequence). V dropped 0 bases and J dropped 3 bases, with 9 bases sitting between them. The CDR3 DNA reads TGTGCCAGCAGCCAAGACAGGGCCGTCTACGAGCAGTACTTC. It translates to CASSQDRAVYEQYF.

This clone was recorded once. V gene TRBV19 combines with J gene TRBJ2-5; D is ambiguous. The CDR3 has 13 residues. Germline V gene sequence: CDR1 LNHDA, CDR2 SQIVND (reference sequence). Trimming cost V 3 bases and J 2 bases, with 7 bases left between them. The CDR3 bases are TGTGCCAGTAGTATTGGCAGGCAAGAGACCCAGTACTTC. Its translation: CASSIGRQETQYF.

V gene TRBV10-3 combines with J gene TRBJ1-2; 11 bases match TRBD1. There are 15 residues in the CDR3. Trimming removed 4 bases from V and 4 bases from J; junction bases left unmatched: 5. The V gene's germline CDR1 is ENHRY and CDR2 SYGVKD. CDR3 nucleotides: TGTGCCATCAGTGGGACAGGGGGCGCGGGCTATGGCTACACCTTC. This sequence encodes CAISGTGGAGYGYTF.

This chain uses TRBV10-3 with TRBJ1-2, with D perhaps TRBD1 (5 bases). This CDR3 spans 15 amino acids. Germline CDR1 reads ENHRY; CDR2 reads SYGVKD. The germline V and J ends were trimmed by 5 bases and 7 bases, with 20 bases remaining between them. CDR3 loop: CAISPEAEGLVGYTF. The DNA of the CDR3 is TGTGCCATCAGTCCCGAGGCGGAGGGGCTGGTTGGCTACACCTTC.

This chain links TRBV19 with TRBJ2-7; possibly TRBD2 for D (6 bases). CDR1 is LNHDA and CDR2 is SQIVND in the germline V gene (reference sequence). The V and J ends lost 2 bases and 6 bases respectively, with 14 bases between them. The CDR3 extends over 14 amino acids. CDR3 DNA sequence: TGTGCCAGTAGTATACGCGGGCCCGGGGGCGAGCAGTACTTC. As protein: CASSIRGPGGEQYF.

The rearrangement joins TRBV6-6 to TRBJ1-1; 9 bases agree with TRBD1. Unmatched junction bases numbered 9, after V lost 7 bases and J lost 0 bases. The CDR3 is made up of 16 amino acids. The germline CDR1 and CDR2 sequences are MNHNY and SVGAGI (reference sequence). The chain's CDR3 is CASNLGQGILNTEAFF. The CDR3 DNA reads TGTGCCAGCAACTTGGGACAGGGTATTTTGAACACTGAAGCTTTCTTT.

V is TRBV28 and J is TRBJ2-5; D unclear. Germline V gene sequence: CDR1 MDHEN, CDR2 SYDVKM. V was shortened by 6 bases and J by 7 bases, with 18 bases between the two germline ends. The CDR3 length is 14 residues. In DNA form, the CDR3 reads TGTGCCAGCAGGCCGTCAGGCGCCCCTGGGACCCAGTACTTC. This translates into CASRPSGAPGTQYF.

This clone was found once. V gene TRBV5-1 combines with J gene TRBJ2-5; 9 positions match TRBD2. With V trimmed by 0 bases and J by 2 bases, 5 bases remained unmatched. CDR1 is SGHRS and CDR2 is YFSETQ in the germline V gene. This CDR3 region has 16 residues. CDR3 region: CASSLAGGRGQETQYF. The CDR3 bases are TGCGCCAGCAGCTTGGCGGGCGGGAGGGGTCAAGAGACCCAGTACTTC. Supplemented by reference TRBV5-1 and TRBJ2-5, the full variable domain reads KAGVTQTPRYLIKTRGQQVTLSCSPISGHRSVSWYQQTPGQGLQFLFEYFSETQRNKGNFPGRFSGRQFSNSRSEMNVSTLELGDSALYLCASSLAGGRGQETQYFGPGTRLLVL.

The CDR3 region is CASSYYWGPQYNEQFF. The CDR3 coding sequence is TGTGCCAGCAGTTACTATTGGGGGCCACAGTACAATGAGCAGTTCTTC. The chain is built from TRBV6-5 and TRBJ2-1, with D possibly matching TRBD1 (6 bases). Germline-derived CDR1 and CDR2 are MNHEY and SVGAGI. The V end was cut by 1 base, the J end by 4 bases, with 14 bases between. The CDR3 has 16 residues.

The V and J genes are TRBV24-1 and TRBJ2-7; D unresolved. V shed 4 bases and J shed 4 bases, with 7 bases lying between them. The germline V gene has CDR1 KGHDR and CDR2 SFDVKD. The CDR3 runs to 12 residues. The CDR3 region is CATSEAGYEQYF. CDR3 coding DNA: TGTGCCACCAGTGAGGCAGGATACGAGCAGTACTTC.

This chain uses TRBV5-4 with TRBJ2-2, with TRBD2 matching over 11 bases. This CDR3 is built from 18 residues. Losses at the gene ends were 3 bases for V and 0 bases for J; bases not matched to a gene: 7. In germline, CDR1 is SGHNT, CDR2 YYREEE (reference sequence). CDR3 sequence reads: CASSSKMTSGTNTGELFF. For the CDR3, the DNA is TGTGCCAGCAGCTCTAAAATGACTAGCGGGACGAACACCGGGGAGCTGTTTTTT. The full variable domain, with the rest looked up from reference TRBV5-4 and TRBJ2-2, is ETGVTQSPTHLIKTRGQQVTLRCSSQSGHNTVSWYQQALGQGPQFIFQYYREEENGRGNFPPRFSGLQFPNYSSELNVNALELDDSALYLCASSSKMTSGTNTGELFFGEGSRLTVL.

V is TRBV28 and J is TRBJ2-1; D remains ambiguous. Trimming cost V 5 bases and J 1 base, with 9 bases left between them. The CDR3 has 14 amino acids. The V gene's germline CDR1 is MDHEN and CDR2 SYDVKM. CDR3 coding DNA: TGTGCCAGCAGTCGTCTTAATTCCTACAATGAGCAGTTCTTC. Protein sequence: CASSRLNSYNEQFF. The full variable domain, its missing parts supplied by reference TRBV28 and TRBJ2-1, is DVKVTQSSRYLVKRTGEKVFLECVQDMDHENMFWYRQDPGLGLRLIYFSYDVKMKEKGDIPEGYSVSREKKERFSLILESASTNQTSMYLCASSRLNSYNEQFFGPGTRLTVL.